The clone carrying this TCR beta chain was observed a handful of times. What it binds is not known. Produced via immunoSEQ multiplex PCR; TCRdb's table is partial and in-frame only. The sample has about 83,000 clones; approximately 85% are singletons. This CDR3 comprises 15 residues. The V end lost 2 bases, the J end lost 6 bases, and 15 bases lay between the germline ends. Germline assignment: CDR1 LNHDA and CDR2 SQIVND (reference sequence). The data derive from a study of T cell responses to AZD1222 COVID-19 vaccine. Findings and limits, study-wide: Among spike-specific TCRs, nearly half reportedly target unmutated variant regions. The study identified only six AZD1222 recipients as seropositive at baseline. Spike-spanning, vaccine-associated CD4 TCRs were dominant at 160-218 and 743-854. Following two doses of AZD1222, Spike-specific TCR breadth and depth rose.

This chain connects TRBV19 to TRBJ2-3; D call uncertain. Sequencing used peripheral blood, obtained on day 0 of AZD1222 vaccination. The TCR comes from an adult in good health. Here the CDR3 reads CASSISYLSRDTQYF. In nucleotides, the CDR3 is TGTGCCAGTAGTATAAGCTACCTTTCTCGCGATACGCAGTATTTT.